This T cell receptor (beta chain) originates from a study of T cells in Graves' hyperthyroidism and ophthalmopathy. CDR3 size: 13 residues. Germline V gives CDR1 DFQATT, CDR2 SNEGSKA (reference sequence). J gave up 8 bases and V 5 bases, and 8 bases lay outside the gene matches. Researchers took RNA transcripts and amplified the TCR beta CDR3 regions from them. First-round RT-PCR targeting the TCR CDR3 was performed with the HTBI primer set. TCRdb re-called the multiplex PCR reads through MiXCR, storing one row per CDR3 protein. The data contain fewer than 900,000 distinct CDR3 sequences, 18% of them singletons. Blood from later-ophthalmopathy patients was taken at first hyperthyroidism diagnosis.

The source of this sequence is a woman between 45 and 65 years old with Graves' hyperthyroidism that later progressed to Graves' ophthalmopathy. V and J are TRBV20-1 and TRBJ1-4, with 7 nucleotides matching TRBD1. Specimen: blood. The CDR3 reads CSAFLGRGEKLFF. Here the CDR3 DNA reads TGCAGTGCTTTCCTGGGCAGGGGGGAAAAACTGTTTTTT.